This TCR beta chain was identified in a study of Graves' ophthalmopathy and Graves' hyperthyroidism. Study in general: Peripheral blood samples were taken at initial diagnosis, before any treatment.

The table lists this clonotype with many counts. The study amplified TCR beta CDR3 regions using RNA transcripts. The workflow started with a first-round RT-PCR run with HTBI primers and then moved on to a second-round multiplex PCR. Each CDR3 protein gets one entry after TCRdb re-called the multiplex PCR reads with MiXCR. The sample yields more than 300,000 distinct CDR3 sequences, 15% to 17% seen once. Sample: peripheral blood. This receptor was identified in a young woman with stable Graves' hyperthyroidism.

For the CDR3, the DNA is TGTGCCATCAGTGGAGGACAGCCCTATGGCTACACCTTC. This sequence encodes CAISGGQPYGYTF. V and J are TRBV10-3 and TRBJ1-2; TRBD1 might be the D (6 bases). The germline V and J ends were trimmed by 4 bases and 4 bases, with 10 bases remaining between them. The V gene's germline CDR1 is ENHRY and CDR2 SYGVKD. This CDR3 is 13 amino acids long.